This TCR beta chain was recovered during a study of PD-L1 blockade in urothelial cancer. This sample's time point: pretreatment peripheral blood. As to this clone: The antigen is undetermined.

The CDR3 has 16 amino acids. Per germline, CDR1 SGHVS and CDR2 FQNEAQ. V shed 5 bases, J shed 7 bases, and the junction held 12 bases outside the gene matches. The assay was immunoSEQ multiplex PCR, and TCRdb's table has in-frame clones only and misses some. The data hold roughly 47,000 clones, with approximately 79% observed a single time. General study results and limits: For durable-benefit patients, tumor-associated blood clones expanded more at 3 weeks.

The sample was PBMCs, taken around atezolizumab (anti-PD-L1) treatment. The receptor's source is a man in his 70s with urothelial cancer. This chain connects TRBV7-8 to TRBJ2-2; 8 bases are shared with TRBD2. CDR3 nucleotides: TGTGCCAGCAGCCATAACGGGGGGGTCTTTGGCGGGGAGCTGTTTTTT. Translating it yields CASSHNGGVFGGELFF.